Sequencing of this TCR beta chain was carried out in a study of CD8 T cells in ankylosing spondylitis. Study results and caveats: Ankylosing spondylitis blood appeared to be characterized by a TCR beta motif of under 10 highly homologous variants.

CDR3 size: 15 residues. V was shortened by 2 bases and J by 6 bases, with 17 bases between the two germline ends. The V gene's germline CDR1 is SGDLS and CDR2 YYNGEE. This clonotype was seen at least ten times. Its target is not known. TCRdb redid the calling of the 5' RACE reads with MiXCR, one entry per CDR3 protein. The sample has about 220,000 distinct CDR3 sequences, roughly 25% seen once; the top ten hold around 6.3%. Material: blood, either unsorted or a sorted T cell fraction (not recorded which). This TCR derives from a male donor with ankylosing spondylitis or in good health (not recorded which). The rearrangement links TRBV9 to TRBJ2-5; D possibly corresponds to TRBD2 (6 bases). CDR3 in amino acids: CASSVGPGAQKTQYF. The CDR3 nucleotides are TGTGCCAGCAGCGTCGGTCCGGGAGCACAAAAGACCCAGTACTTC.